A selection of T cell receptor beta chains follows, all from one sample in a study of T cells after yellow fever vaccination. TCRdb analysed the 5' RACE reads with MiXCR anew, one entry per CDR3 protein. The table shows 450,000 to 550,000 distinct CDR3 sequences, with 20% to 25% occurring only once. The source material was PBMCs, sampled 20 to 25 days after the first yellow fever vaccination. The receptors stem from a man in his late teens or twenties who received the YFV17D yellow fever vaccine. Both conserved end residues are part of each CDR3. A D gene is named only where the DNA matches it firmly. Rows may omit the clone size; those that give it use once, few, many or a size class.

>TRBV9|few|TRBJ2-5|.
CASSVDPEETQYF
TGTGCCAGCAGCGTAGACCCCGAAGAGACCCAGTACTTC
>TRBV24-1|few|TRBJ2-1|TRBD2
CATSTPSGGANEQFF
TGTGCCACCAGTACTCCTAGCGGGGGGGCCAATGAGCAGTTCTTC
>TRBV12-3/TRBV12-4|.|TRBJ2-1|TRBD1
CASCRQGSSYNEQFF
TGTGCCAGCTGCCGACAGGGAAGCTCCTACAATGAGCAGTTCTTC
>TRBV19|.|TRBJ2-3|.
CASSRPQRTSTDTQYF
TGTGCCAGTAGTCGCCCCCAACGGACTAGCACAGATACGCAGTATTTT
>TRBV5-1|.|TRBJ2-5|TRBD1
CASSLGDRAPETQYF
TGCGCCAGCAGCTTGGGCGACAGGGCCCCAGAGACCCAGTACTTC
>TRBV24-1|.|TRBJ2-1|TRBD2
CATSRSGGSYNEQFF
TGTGCCACCAGTCGGAGCGGGGGGAGCTACAATGAGCAGTTCTTC
>TRBV11-2|few|TRBJ1-2|.
CASSSGWLDYGYTF
TGTGCCAGCAGCTCCGGGTGGCTGGACTATGGCTACACCTTC
>TRBV5-1|few|TRBJ2-7|TRBD1
CASAFGVAGQGSEQYF
TGCGCCAGCGCCTTTGGCGTGGCGGGACAGGGTTCCGAGCAGTACTTC
>TRBV13|.|TRBJ2-2|.
CASSFGGFANIGELFF
TGTGCCAGCAGCTTTGGTGGTTTCGCGAACATCGGGGAGCTGTTTTTT
>TRBV7-2|.|TRBJ2-7|.
CASSLSGLAEQYF
TGTGCCAGCAGCTTATCCGGGCTAGCAGAGCAGTACTTC
>TRBV5-1|.|TRBJ2-5|.
CASSFFPTDQGRETQYF
TGCGCCAGCAGCTTTTTTCCCACCGATCAGGGCCGGGAGACCCAGTACTTC
>TRBV7-2|many|TRBJ2-2|.
CASSHAWTAGELFF
TGTGCCAGCAGCCACGCCTGGACAGCCGGGGAGCTGTTTTTT
>TRBV15|few|TRBJ2-3|.
CATSSGAGGDTQYF
TGTGCCACCAGCAGCGGGGCCGGGGGAGATACGCAGTATTTT
>TRBV19|few|TRBJ2-3|.
CASSLGPNTDTQYF
TGTGCCAGTAGTCTTGGACCAAACACAGATACGCAGTATTTT
>TRBV20-1|.|TRBJ2-5|TRBD2
CSVGLAGQETQYF
TGCAGTGTTGGACTAGCGGGGCAAGAGACCCAGTACTTC
>TRBV20-1|.|TRBJ2-3|.
CSANSQTDTQYF
TGCAGTGCTAATTCGCAAACGGATACGCAGTATTTT
>TRBV20-1|many|TRBJ2-5|.
CSAPMTGRPETQYF
TGCAGTGCTCCTATGACAGGGAGGCCAGAGACCCAGTACTTC
>TRBV5-6|.|TRBJ1-2|.
CASSPPDSNYGYTF
TGTGCCAGCAGCCCCCCTGATTCCAACTATGGCTACACCTTC
>TRBV6-2/TRBV6-3|few|TRBJ2-1|TRBD2
CASSRLAGFSYNEQFF
TGTGCCAGCAGTCGACTAGCGGGCTTCTCCTACAATGAGCAGTTCTTC
>TRBV3-1|.|TRBJ2-3|TRBD2
CASSQSLAGTLSTDTQYF
TGTGCCAGCAGCCAATCCCTAGCGGGAACCCTTAGCACAGATACGCAGTATTTT
>TRBV6-2/TRBV6-3|few|TRBJ2-1|.
CASSAEARGYEQFF
TGTGCCAGCAGCGCGGAGGCTAGAGGCTATGAGCAGTTCTTC
>TRBV27|.|TRBJ1-4|.
CASSLWGPPEKLFF
TGTGCCAGCAGTTTATGGGGACCCCCTGAAAAACTGTTTTTT
>TRBV7-9|few|TRBJ2-3|TRBD2
CASSFPSSGGTDTQYF
TGTGCCAGCAGCTTTCCCTCTAGCGGGGGCACAGATACGCAGTATTTT
>TRBV7-9|.|TRBJ2-7|.
CASSFGRGRNEQYF
TGTGCCAGCAGCTTCGGCCGGGGAAGGAACGAGCAGTACTTC